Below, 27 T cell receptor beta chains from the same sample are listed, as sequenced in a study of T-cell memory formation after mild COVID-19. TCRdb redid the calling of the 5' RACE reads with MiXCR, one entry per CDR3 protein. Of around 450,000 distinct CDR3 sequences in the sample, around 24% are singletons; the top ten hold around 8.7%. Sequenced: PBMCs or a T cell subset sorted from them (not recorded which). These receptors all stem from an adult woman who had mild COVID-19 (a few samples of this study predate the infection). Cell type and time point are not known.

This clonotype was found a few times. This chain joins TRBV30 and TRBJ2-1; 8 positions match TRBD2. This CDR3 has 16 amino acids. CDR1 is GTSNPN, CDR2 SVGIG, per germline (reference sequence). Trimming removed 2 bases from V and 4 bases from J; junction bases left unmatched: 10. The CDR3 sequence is CAWSRVGLAGYNEQFF. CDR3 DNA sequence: TGTGCCTGGAGTCGCGTCGGGCTAGCGGGTTACAATGAGCAGTTCTTC. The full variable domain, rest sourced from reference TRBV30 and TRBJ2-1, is SQTIHQWPATLVQPVGSPLSLECTVEGTSNPNLYWYRQAAGRGLQLLFYSVGIGQISSEVPQNLSASRPQDRQFILSSKKLLLSDSGFYLCAWSRVGLAGYNEQFFGPGTRLTVL.

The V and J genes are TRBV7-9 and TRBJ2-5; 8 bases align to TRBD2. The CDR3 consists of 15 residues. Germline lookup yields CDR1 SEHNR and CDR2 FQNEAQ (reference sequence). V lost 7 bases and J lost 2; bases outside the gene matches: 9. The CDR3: CASNLGLGFQETQYF. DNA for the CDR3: TGTGCCAGCAACCTGGGACTAGGGTTTCAAGAGACCCAGTACTTC.

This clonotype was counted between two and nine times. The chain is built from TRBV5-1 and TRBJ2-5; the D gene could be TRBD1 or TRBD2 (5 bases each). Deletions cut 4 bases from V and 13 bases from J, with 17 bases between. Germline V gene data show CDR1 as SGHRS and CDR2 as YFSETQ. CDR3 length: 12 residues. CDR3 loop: CASSPSEGNGYF. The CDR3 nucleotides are TGCGCCAGCAGCCCTTCTGAGGGGAATGGGTACTTC.

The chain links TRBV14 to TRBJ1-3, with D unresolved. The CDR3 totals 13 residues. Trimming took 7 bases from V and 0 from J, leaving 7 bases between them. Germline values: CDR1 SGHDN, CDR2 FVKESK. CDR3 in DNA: TGTGCCAGCACGATTAGCTCTGGAAACACCATATATTTT. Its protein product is CASTISSGNTIYF.

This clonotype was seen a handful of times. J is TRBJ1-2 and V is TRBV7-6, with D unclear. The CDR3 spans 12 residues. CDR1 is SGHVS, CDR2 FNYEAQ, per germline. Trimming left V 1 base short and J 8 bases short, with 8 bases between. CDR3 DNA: TGTGCCAGCAGCTTAGTGGGGTTCGGCTACACCTTC. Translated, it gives CASSLVGFGYTF. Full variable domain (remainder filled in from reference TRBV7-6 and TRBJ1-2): GAGVSQSPRYKVTKRGQDVALRCDPISGHVSLYWYRQALGQGPEFLTYFNYEAQQDKSGLPNDRFSAERPEGSISTLTIQRTEQRDSAMYRCASSLVGFGYTFGSGTRLTVV.

The CDR3 sequence is CASSPGQGATETQYF. The CDR3, as DNA: TGTGCCAGCAGCCCGGGACAGGGGGCTACAGAGACCCAGTACTTC. This chain joins TRBV6-1 and TRBJ2-5; 12 nucleotides line up with TRBD1. Germline V gives CDR1 MNHNS, CDR2 SASEGT. The CDR3 has 15 amino acids. The trim removed 6 bases at V and 4 bases at J, leaving 6 bases unmatched.

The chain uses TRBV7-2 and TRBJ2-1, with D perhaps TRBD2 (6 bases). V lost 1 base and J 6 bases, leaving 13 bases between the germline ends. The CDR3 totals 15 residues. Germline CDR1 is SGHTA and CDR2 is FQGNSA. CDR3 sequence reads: CASSLVGSGLNEQFF. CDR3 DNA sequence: TGTGCCAGCAGCTTAGTCGGTAGCGGACTCAATGAGCAGTTCTTC.

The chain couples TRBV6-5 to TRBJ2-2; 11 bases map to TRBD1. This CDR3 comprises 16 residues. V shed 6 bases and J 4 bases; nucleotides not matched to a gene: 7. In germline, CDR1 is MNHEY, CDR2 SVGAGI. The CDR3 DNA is TGTGCCAGCAGAAGAGCCGGGACAGGGGGCACCGGGGAGCTGTTTTTT. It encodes CASRRAGTGGTGELFF.

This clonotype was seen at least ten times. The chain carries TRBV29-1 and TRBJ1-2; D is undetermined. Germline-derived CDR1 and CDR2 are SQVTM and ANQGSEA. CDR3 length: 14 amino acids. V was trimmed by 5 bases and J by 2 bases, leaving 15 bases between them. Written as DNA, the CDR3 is TGCAGCGTTTCTCAGGAAGTTTGGAACTATGGCTACACCTTC. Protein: CSVSQEVWNYGYTF.

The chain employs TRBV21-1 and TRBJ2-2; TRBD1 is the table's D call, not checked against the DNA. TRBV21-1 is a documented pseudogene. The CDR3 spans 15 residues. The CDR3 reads CASSPRTENTGELFF. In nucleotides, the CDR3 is TGTGCCAGCAGCCCCCGGACAGAGAACACCGGGGAGCTGTTTTTT.

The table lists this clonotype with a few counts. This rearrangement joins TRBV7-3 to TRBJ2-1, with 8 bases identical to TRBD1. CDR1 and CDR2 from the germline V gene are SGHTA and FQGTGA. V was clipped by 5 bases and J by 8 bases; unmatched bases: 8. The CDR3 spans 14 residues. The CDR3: CASSPGQGVDEQFF. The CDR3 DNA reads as TGTGCCAGCAGCCCCGGACAGGGAGTAGATGAGCAGTTCTTC.

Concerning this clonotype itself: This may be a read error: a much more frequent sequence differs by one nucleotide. CDR3 DNA sequence: TGTGCCAGCAGTTTCGGAGCGGGAGATTTTCACAATGGGCAGTTCTTC. It yields the protein CASSFGAGDFHNGQFF. The chain links TRBV12-3 or TRBV12-4 to TRBJ2-1; 8 nucleotides match TRBD2. This CDR3 comprises 16 residues.

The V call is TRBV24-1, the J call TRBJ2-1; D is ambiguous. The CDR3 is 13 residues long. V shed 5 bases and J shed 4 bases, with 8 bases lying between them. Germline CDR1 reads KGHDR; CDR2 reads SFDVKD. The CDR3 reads CATSASAYNEQFF. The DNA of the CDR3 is TGTGCCACCAGTGCGTCAGCTTACAATGAGCAGTTCTTC.

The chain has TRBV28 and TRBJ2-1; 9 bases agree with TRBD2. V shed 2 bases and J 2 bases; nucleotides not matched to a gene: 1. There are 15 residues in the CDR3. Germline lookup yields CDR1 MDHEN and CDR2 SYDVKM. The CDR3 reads CASSLLAGTYNEQFF. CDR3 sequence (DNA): TGTGCCAGCAGTTTACTAGCGGGAACCTACAATGAGCAGTTCTTC.

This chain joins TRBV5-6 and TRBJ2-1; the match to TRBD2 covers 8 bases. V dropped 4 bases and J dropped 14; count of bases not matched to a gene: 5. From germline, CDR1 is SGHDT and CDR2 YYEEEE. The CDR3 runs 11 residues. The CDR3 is CASSAGTREFF. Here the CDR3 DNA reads TGTGCCAGCAGCGCCGGGACTAGGGAGTTCTTC.

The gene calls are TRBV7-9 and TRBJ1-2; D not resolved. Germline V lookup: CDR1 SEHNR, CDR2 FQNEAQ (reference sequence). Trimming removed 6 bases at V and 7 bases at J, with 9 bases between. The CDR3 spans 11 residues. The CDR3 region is CASRLESGYTF. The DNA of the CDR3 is TGTGCCAGCAGACTGGAGTCTGGCTACACCTTC.

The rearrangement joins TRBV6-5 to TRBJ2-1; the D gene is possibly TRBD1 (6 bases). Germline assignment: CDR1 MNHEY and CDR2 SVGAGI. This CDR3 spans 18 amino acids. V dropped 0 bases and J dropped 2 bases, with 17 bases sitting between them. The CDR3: CASSYSDPGDAAYNEQFF. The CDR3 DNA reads TGTGCCAGCAGTTACTCGGACCCAGGGGACGCAGCCTACAATGAGCAGTTCTTC.

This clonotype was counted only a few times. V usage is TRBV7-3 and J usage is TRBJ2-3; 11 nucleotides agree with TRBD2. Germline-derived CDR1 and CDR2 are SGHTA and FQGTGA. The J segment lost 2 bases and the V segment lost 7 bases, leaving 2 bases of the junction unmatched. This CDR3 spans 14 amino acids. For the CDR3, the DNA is TGTGCCAGCAAGGGACTAGCGGCCACAGATACGCAGTATTTT. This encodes CASKGLAATDTQYF.

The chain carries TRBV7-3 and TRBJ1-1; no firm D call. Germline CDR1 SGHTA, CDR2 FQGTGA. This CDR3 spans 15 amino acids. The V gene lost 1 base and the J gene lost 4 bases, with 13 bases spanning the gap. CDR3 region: CASSLIRGYGTEAFF. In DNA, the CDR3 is TGTGCCAGCAGCTTAATCCGAGGGTACGGCACTGAAGCTTTCTTT.

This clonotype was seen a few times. The CDR3 DNA reads TGCAGCGTGGGCCTAGGGCGTTTCGGGTACGAGCAGTACTTC. Residues: CSVGLGRFGYEQYF. The gene calls are TRBV29-1 and TRBJ2-7; D gene ambiguous. The CDR3 extends over 14 amino acids. Trimming removed 6 bases at V and 4 bases at J, with 19 bases between. The germline CDR1 and CDR2 sequences are SQVTM and ANQGSEA.

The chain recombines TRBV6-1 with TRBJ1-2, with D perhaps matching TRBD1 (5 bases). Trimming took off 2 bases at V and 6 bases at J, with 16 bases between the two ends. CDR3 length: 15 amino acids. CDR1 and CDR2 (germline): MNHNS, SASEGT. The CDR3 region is CASSEFPWGGDGYTF. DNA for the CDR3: TGTGCCAGCAGTGAATTCCCCTGGGGGGGGGATGGCTACACCTTC.

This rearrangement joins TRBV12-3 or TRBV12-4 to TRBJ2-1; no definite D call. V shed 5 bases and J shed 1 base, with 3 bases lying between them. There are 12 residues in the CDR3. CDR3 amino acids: CASSISYNEQFF. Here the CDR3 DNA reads TGTGCCAGCAGTATATCCTACAATGAGCAGTTCTTC.

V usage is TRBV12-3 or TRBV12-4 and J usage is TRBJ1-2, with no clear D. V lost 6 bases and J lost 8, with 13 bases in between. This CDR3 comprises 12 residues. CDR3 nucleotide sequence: TGTGCCAGCAGCCCCCGACGGCGGGGCTACACCTTC. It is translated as CASSPRRRGYTF.

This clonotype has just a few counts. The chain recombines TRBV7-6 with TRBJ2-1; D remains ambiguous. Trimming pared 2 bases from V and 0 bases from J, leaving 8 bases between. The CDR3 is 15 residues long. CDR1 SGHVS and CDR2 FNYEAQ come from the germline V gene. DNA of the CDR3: TGTGCCAGCAGCTTAAGCATTGACTCCTACAATGAGCAGTTCTTC. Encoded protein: CASSLSIDSYNEQFF. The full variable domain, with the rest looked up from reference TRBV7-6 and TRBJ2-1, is GAGVSQSPRYKVTKRGQDVALRCDPISGHVSLYWYRQALGQGPEFLTYFNYEAQQDKSGLPNDRFSAERPEGSISTLTIQRTEQRDSAMYRCASSLSIDSYNEQFFGPGTRLTVL.

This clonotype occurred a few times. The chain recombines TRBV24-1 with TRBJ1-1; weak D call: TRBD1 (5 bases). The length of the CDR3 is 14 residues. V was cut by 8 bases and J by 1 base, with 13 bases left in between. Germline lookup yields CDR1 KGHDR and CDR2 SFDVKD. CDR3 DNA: TGTGCCACCAAGGGAGGGGCGAGGAACACTGAAGCTTTCTTT. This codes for CATKGGARNTEAFF.

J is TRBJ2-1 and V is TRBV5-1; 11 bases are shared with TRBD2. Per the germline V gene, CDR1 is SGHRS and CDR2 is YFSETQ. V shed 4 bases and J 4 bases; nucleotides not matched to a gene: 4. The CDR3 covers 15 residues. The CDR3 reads CASSRGLAVYNEQFF. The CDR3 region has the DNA TGCGCCAGCAGCCGGGGACTAGCGGTTTACAATGAGCAGTTCTTC.

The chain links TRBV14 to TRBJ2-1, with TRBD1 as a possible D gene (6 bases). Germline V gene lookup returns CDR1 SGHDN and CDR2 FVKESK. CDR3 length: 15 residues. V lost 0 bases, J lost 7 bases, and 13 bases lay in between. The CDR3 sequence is CASSQDFQGPNEQFF. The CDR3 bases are TGTGCCAGCAGCCAAGATTTCCAGGGGCCGAATGAGCAGTTCTTC.